A selection of T cell receptor beta chains follows, all from one sample in a study of blood T cell repertoires in COVID-19. Generated by immunoSEQ multiplex PCR, the TCRdb table keeps only in-frame clones and is missing some. The top ten clones hold more than 2.5% of a sample with fewer than 300,000 clones, about 80% of them seen once. The material sequenced was peripheral blood. The receptors were gathered from a woman aged 80 or over with acute or convalescent COVID-19. Both conserved end residues are part of each CDR3. A D gene is named only where the DNA matches it firmly. Where a row states a size, it is once, few, many or the class of an expanded clone; other rows omit it.

DNA | CDR3 | J | V | D | size
TGCGCCAGCAGTCTTTCCAAACCGGGACACAAGCAGTACTTC | CASSLSKPGHKQYF | TRBJ2-7 | TRBV23-1 | - | -
TGTGCCAGCAGTTTAACAGGGGGAGAGACCCAGTACTTC | CASSLTGGETQYF | TRBJ2-5 | TRBV6-2/TRBV6-3 | TRBD1 | -
TGCGCCAGCAGCCAATTGATCTGGGGAGAACTGTTTTTT | CASSQLIWGELFF | TRBJ1-4 | TRBV4-1 | - | -
TGTGCCATCAACGCGGGAGAGGCAGATACGCAGTATTTT | CAINAGEADTQYF | TRBJ2-3 | TRBV10-3 | TRBD2 | -
TGCGCCAGCAGCCGTTCCGCTAGCGGGGGGATTAGCACAGATACGCAGTATTTT | CASSRSASGGISTDTQYF | TRBJ2-3 | TRBV4-3 | TRBD2 | few
TGTGCCAGCAGCTTAAGCCCAGGGGATACCTCTGGCTACACCTTC | CASSLSPGDTSGYTF | TRBJ1-2 | TRBV7-3 | - | -
TGTGCCAGCAGCTTAGCGGGGGGGCCGGACACCGGGGAGCTGTTTTTT | CASSLAGGPDTGELFF | TRBJ2-2 | TRBV7-2 | - | few
TGTGCCAGCAAATTTAGCGGGAGATCCAATGAGCAGTTCTTC | CASKFSGRSNEQFF | TRBJ2-1 | TRBV27 | TRBD2 | many
TGTGCCAGTAGCCCGACAGGGTTGTTAGAGACCCAGTACTTC | CASSPTGLLETQYF | TRBJ2-5 | TRBV19 | TRBD1 | -
TGTGCCAGCAGCCAAGATCCGACACTGCCCCAGCATTTT | CASSQDPTLPQHF | TRBJ1-5 | TRBV3-1/TRBV3-2 | - | -
TGTGCCAGCAGCGCCGCTAGCGGGAGAGGGGAGACCCAGTACTTC | CASSAASGRGETQYF | TRBJ2-5 | TRBV7-7 | TRBD2 | -
TGTGCCAGCTCACCACAAGACAGGGGGCTTCGAGAGACCCAGTACTTC | CASSPQDRGLRETQYF | TRBJ2-5 | TRBV18 | TRBD1 | few
TGTGCCAGCAGCCATCCGCGACAGGGGGTAACTGAAGCTTTCTTT | CASSHPRQGVTEAFF | TRBJ1-1 | TRBV7-9 | TRBD1 | -
TGTGCCAGCAGCATCTTCGGACAGGGATGGAACACTGAAGCTTTCTTT | CASSIFGQGWNTEAFF | TRBJ1-1 | TRBV14 | TRBD1 | -
TGTGCCAGCAGTTTAATCCGCGGAGCGGGAGGCTACGAGCAGTACTTC | CASSLIRGAGGYEQYF | TRBJ2-7 | TRBV27 | TRBD2 | few
TGTGCCAGCAGCGTAGCTTGGGCTAGCGAGCAAGAGACCCAGTACTTC | CASSVAWASEQETQYF | TRBJ2-5 | TRBV9 | - | once
TGTGCCAGCAGTCGTCTGGGGGGGAACTATGGCTACACCTTC | CASSRLGGNYGYTF | TRBJ1-2 | TRBV3-1/TRBV3-2 | - | once
TGTGCCAGCAGCGTAGCTAGCGGGAGGCGGAACACTGAAGCTTTCTTT | CASSVASGRRNTEAFF | TRBJ1-1 | TRBV9 | - | -
TGTGCCAGCAGTTACTCGAGCGGGTCTGGGGCCAACGTCCTGACTTTC | CASSYSSGSGANVLTF | TRBJ2-6 | TRBV6-6 | - | -
TGCGCCAGCAGCCTAGGACTACAAAACGCGAACACCGGGGAGCTGTTTTTT | CASSLGLQNANTGELFF | TRBJ2-2 | TRBV5-1 | - | few
TGTGCCAGCAGTGATAGCGGGAGGGCTACCAATGAGCAGTTCTTC | CASSDSGRATNEQFF | TRBJ2-1 | TRBV28 | TRBD2 | -
TGCATGGTGGGAGGCAACTATGGCTACACCTTC | CMVGGNYGYTF | TRBJ1-2 | TRBV20-1 | - | -
TGTGCCAGCAGCCCCCTAGCGGGGGGCAGGGACAATGAGCAGTTCTTC | CASSPLAGGRDNEQFF | TRBJ2-1 | TRBV3-1/TRBV3-2 | TRBD2 | -
TGTGCCAGCAGCTTAGCGGGGGGGCCCTACGAGCAGTACTTC | CASSLAGGPYEQYF | TRBJ2-7 | TRBV7-3 | TRBD2 | -
TGTGCCAGCAGCTCACTCGGGACAGGGAGCACAGATACGCAGTATTTT | CASSSLGTGSTDTQYF | TRBJ2-3 | TRBV5-4 | TRBD1 | -
TGCGCCAGCAGCCGGACTAGCGGGAGCTACGAGCAGTACTTC | CASSRTSGSYEQYF | TRBJ2-7 | TRBV5-1 | TRBD2 | -
TGTGCCAGCAGTTCCCGGACAGTGGCCAATCAGCCCCAGCATTTT | CASSSRTVANQPQHF | TRBJ1-5 | TRBV6-5 | - | -
TGTGCCAGCAGCCCAAGCACAGGGAACACTGAAGCTTTCTTT | CASSPSTGNTEAFF | TRBJ1-1 | TRBV7-3 | - | -
TGTGCCAGCAGCCCAGGACAGGGGGCAGAGACCCAGTACTTC | CASSPGQGAETQYF | TRBJ2-5 | TRBV11-2 | TRBD1 | few